The clone carrying this TCR beta chain has more than one count but fewer than ten. Treatment indicated: oral pan-JAK inhibitor, 5-10 mg twice daily. Per the germline V gene, CDR1 is SGHRS and CDR2 is YFSETQ. V lost 4 bases and J lost 1, with 8 bases in between. The CDR3 extends over 13 amino acids. The sample originates from a study of CD8+ T cells in alopecia areata. As for the study in general: Tofacitinib administration to treated patients was oral, at 5 to 10 mg twice daily.

Reverse transcription of extracted RNA yielded cDNA, which provided the sequencing template. Method: immunoSEQ multiplex PCR; TCRdb's copy keeps in-frame clones and lacks some. This table has 200,000 to 250,000 clones, roughly two fifths appearing once. This sequence was found in a human donor with alopecia areata. Here the sequenced sample was CD4+ T cells sorted from blood, taken between weeks 30 and 35, from a patient treated with tofacitinib. The chain is built from TRBV5-1 and TRBJ1-1; D uncertain. CDR3 loop: CASSAGSNTEAFF. The CDR3 DNA sequence: TGCGCCAGCAGCGCTGGGTCGAACACTGAAGCTTTCTTT.